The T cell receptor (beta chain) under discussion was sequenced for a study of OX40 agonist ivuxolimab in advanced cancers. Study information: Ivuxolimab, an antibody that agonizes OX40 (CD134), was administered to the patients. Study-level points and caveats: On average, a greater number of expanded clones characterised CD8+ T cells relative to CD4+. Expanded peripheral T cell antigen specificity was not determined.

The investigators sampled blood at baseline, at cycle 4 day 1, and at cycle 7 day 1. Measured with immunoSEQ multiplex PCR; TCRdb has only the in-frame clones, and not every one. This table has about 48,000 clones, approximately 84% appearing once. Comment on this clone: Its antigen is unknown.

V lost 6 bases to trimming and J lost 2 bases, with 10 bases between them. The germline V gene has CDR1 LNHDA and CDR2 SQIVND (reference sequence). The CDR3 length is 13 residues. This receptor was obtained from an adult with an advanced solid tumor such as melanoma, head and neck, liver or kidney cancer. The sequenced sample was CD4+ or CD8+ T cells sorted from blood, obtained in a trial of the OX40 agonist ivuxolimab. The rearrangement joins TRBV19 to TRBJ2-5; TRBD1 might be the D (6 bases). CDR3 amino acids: CASRGQMQETQYF. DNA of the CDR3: TGTGCCAGTAGGGGACAAATGCAAGAGACCCAGTACTTC. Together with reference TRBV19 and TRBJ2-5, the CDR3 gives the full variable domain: DGGITQSPKYLFRKEGQNVTLSCEQNLNHDAMYWYRQDPGQGLRLIYYSQIVNDFQKGDIAEGYSVSREKKESFPLTVTSAQKNPTAFYLCASRGQMQETQYFGPGTRLLVL.